The rows below give T cell receptor beta chains drawn from one sample of a study of CD8 T cells in ankylosing spondylitis. TCRdb re-called the 5' RACE reads with MiXCR, one entry per CDR3 protein. Of 130,000 or so distinct CDR3 sequences in the sample, 6.5% to 9% were seen once. Sequencing used blood, either unsorted or a sorted T cell fraction (not recorded which). All receptors come from a male donor with ankylosing spondylitis or in good health (not recorded which). Both conserved end residues are part of each CDR3. D genes are given only for firm matches. Size is stated for part of the rows, as once, few or many counts, or as a class when the clone is expanded.

-	many	TRBV15	TRBJ2-3	CATSTHGGVGDTQYF	TGTGCCACCAGCACTCATGGGGGAGTTGGAGATACGCAGTATTTT
-	many	TRBV9	TRBJ2-2	CASSAAGELFF	TGTGCCAGCAGCGCCGCCGGGGAGCTGTTTTTT
-	many	TRBV20-1	TRBJ2-2	CSASRNTGELFF	TGCAGTGCTAGCCGGAACACCGGGGAGCTGTTTTTT
TRBD2	many	TRBV5-1	TRBJ2-7	CASSLDPGLANEQYF	TGCGCCAGCAGCTTGGATCCGGGACTAGCGAACGAGCAGTACTTC
-	many	TRBV29-1	TRBJ1-3	CSGIQGSGNTIYF	TGCAGCGGTATCCAGGGGTCTGGAAACACCATATATTTT
-	many	TRBV5-1	TRBJ1-4	CASSLDREDEKLFF	TGCGCCAGCAGCTTGGACAGGGAAGATGAAAAACTGTTTTTT
-	many	TRBV7-8	TRBJ2-5	CASSSRTRVETQYF	TGTGCCAGCAGCTCCAGAACTAGGGTTGAGACCCAGTACTTC
TRBD1	many	TRBV11-1	TRBJ1-1	CASSKGDSRTEAFF	TGTGCCAGCAGCAAAGGGGACAGCCGGACTGAAGCTTTCTTT
-	many	TRBV5-1	TRBJ2-2	CASSLAGESTGELFF	TGCGCCAGCAGCTTGGCGGGGGAAAGCACCGGGGAGCTGTTTTTT
-	-	TRBV12-3/TRBV12-4	TRBJ2-5	CASSPVGSQYQETQYF	TGTGCCAGCAGTCCCGTTGGAAGCCAGTACCAAGAGACCCAGTACTTC
-	many	TRBV5-1	TRBJ2-1	CASSLTGTLNEQFF	TGCGCCAGCAGTTTGACCGGGACACTTAATGAGCAGTTCTTC
TRBD1	many	TRBV20-1	TRBJ1-2	CSARTGIDYGYTF	TGCAGTGCCCGGACAGGGATTGATTATGGCTACACCTTC
TRBD1	many	TRBV5-1	TRBJ1-4	CASSMDREEEKLFF	TGCGCCAGCAGCATGGACAGGGAGGAGGAAAAACTGTTTTTT
-	many	TRBV12-3/TRBV12-4	TRBJ2-1	CASSLPGGRYRNEQFF	TGTGCCAGCAGTTTACCCGGAGGTCGGTATCGCAATGAGCAGTTCTTC
TRBD2	many	TRBV10-3	TRBJ2-1	CAISGAGTSGAYNEQFF	TGTGCCATCAGTGGGGCCGGGACTAGCGGGGCCTACAATGAGCAGTTCTTC
-	many	TRBV20-1	TRBJ1-1	CSARTLGRLNTEAFF	TGCAGTGCTAGGACTCTAGGCCGATTGAACACTGAAGCTTTCTTT
-	few	TRBV7-2	TRBJ2-7	CASSLAQGGVSYEQYF	TGTGCCAGCAGCTTAGCGCAAGGGGGAGTCTCCTACGAGCAGTACTTC
TRBD2	many	TRBV5-5	TRBJ2-3	CASARTRGGTDTQYF	TGTGCCAGCGCAAGGACCCGGGGGGGCACAGATACGCAGTATTTT
-	many	TRBV28	TRBJ1-5	CASSLVWVKGNQPQHF	TGTGCCAGCAGTTTGGTATGGGTTAAGGGCAATCAGCCCCAGCATTTT
TRBD1	many	TRBV5-1	TRBJ1-2	CASSLVVTGGRANYGYTF	TGCGCCAGCAGCTTGGTTGTTACAGGGGGCCGAGCTAACTATGGCTACACCTTC
-	many	TRBV5-1	TRBJ2-7	CASSMAPDQVLPYEQYF	TGCGCCAGCAGCATGGCGCCGGACCAGGTGTTACCATACGAGCAGTACTTC
-	many	TRBV7-9	TRBJ2-1	CASSRTDPLYNEQFF	TGTGCCAGCAGCAGGACGGACCCTCTATACAATGAGCAGTTCTTC
TRBD1	many	TRBV24-1	TRBJ2-5	CATSDPRDREYQETQYF	TGTGCCACCAGTGACCCCCGGGACAGGGAATACCAAGAGACCCAGTACTTC
TRBD1	few	TRBV20-1	TRBJ2-7	CSARDLPDRGYEQYF	TGCAGTGCTAGAGATCTCCCGGACAGGGGTTACGAGCAGTACTTC
-	many	TRBV7-9	TRBJ2-3	CASSLGRVDTDTQYF	TGTGCCAGCAGCTTAGGTCGGGTGGACACAGATACGCAGTATTTT
-	-	TRBV18	TRBJ2-7	CASSPPMEGIYEQYF	TGTGCCAGCTCACCACCGATGGAGGGGATCTACGAGCAGTACTTC
-	many	TRBV29-1	TRBJ2-7	CSVGRGTSYEQYF	TGCAGCGTTGGCAGGGGAACCTCCTACGAGCAGTACTTC
TRBD1	many	TRBV7-9	TRBJ1-6	CASSPRDRIDSPLHF	TGTGCCAGCAGCCCCCGGGACAGAATAGATTCACCCCTCCACTTT
TRBD2	many	TRBV20-1	TRBJ2-1	CSAGASGPRGNEQFF	TGCAGTGCCGGAGCTAGCGGGCCCCGAGGCAATGAGCAGTTCTTC
TRBD2	many	TRBV2	TRBJ2-1	CASSEVGSSGYNEQFF	TGTGCCAGCAGTGAAGTGGGGTCTAGCGGGTACAATGAGCAGTTCTTC
TRBD2	-	TRBV20-1	TRBJ2-1	CSAAWTSGGAPNEQFF	TGCAGTGCTGCCTGGACTAGCGGGGGGGCCCCCAATGAGCAGTTCTTC
TRBD2	many	TRBV5-6	TRBJ2-1	CASSAYGGEDEQFF	TGTGCCAGCAGCGCTTACGGGGGGGAAGATGAGCAGTTCTTC
-	many	TRBV7-8	TRBJ1-5	CASSLEGPTRPQHF	TGTGCCAGCAGCTTAGAGGGGCCCACAAGGCCCCAGCATTTT
TRBD1	many	TRBV29-1	TRBJ1-1	CSTDRVTYTEAFF	TGCAGCACGGACAGGGTAACATACACTGAAGCTTTCTTT
TRBD1	many	TRBV5-5	TRBJ1-1	CASSLDSQGSGEAFF	TGTGCCAGCAGCTTGGATTCACAGGGGTCAGGTGAAGCTTTCTTT
-	many	TRBV5-1	TRBJ2-1	CASSLGLGRRSYNEQFF	TGCGCCAGCAGCTTGGGCCTCGGCCGGCGCTCCTACAATGAGCAGTTCTTC
TRBD2	-	TRBV5-4	TRBJ2-2	CASSLAGLAGLTGELFF	TGTGCCAGCAGCTTGGCGGGACTAGCGGGATTAACCGGGGAGCTGTTTTTT
-	many	TRBV20-1	TRBJ2-3	CSARWGTDTQYF	TGCAGTGCTAGATGGGGGACAGATACGCAGTATTTT
-	many	TRBV6-2/TRBV6-3	TRBJ2-1	CASRHPPGRGGYNEQFF	TGTGCCAGCAGACACCCTCCCGGGCGGGGAGGATACAATGAGCAGTTCTTC
-	many	TRBV10-3	TRBJ2-3	CAIRRGLSYTDTQYF	TGTGCCATCAGGCGGGGACTCAGCTACACAGATACGCAGTATTTT